Listed below are T cell receptor beta chains from one sample, sequenced in a study of beta chain features in type 1 diabetes. Libraries were prepared by immunoSEQ multiplex PCR; TCRdb keeps only in-frame clonotypes and omits some of them. The top ten hold over 0.8% of the sample, which has some 270,000 clones, approximately 8.1% seen once. Input material: central memory CD4+ T cells from blood. The receptor source for this set is a young woman in good health. The CDR3 runs from the conserved cysteine through the conserved F or W. The D gene is left open where the match is weak. Expanded clones are given a class, and other clones once, few, many or no size at all.

>TRBJ2-7|TRBV7-9|NA|NA
CASSLDKGTYEQYF
TGTGCCAGCAGCTTAGACAAGGGTACCTACGAGCAGTACTTC
>TRBJ2-1|TRBV18|NA|NA
CASSPTSTEQFF
TGTGCCAGCTCACCTACTAGCACTGAGCAGTTCTTC
>TRBJ1-2|TRBV7-9|few|NA
CASSLAQGSGYTF
TGTGCCAGCAGCTTAGCCCAGGGAAGCGGCTACACCTTC
>TRBJ2-1|TRBV29-1|few|TRBD2
CSAAPLAGTYNEQFF
TGCAGCGCGGCCCCTCTAGCGGGGACTTACAATGAGCAGTTCTTC
>TRBJ1-1|TRBV5-1|NA|NA
CASSLRWGPNTEAFF
TGCGCCAGCAGCTTGAGGTGGGGACCCAACACTGAAGCTTTCTTT
>TRBJ1-1|TRBV7-2|few|NA
CASSARTVNTEAFF
TGTGCCAGCAGCGCGCGGACAGTCAACACTGAAGCTTTCTTT
>TRBJ1-5|TRBV4-2|NA|TRBD1
CASSHIQGGTGSNQPQHF
TGTGCCAGCAGCCATATACAGGGGGGCACGGGGAGCAATCAGCCCCAGCATTTT
>TRBJ2-3|TRBV6-6|NA|NA
CASSPQKDTQYF
TGTGCCAGCAGTCCCCAGAAGGATACGCAGTATTTT
>TRBJ1-1|TRBV27|few|NA
CASSSQRTLNTEAFF
TGTGCCAGCAGTTCCCAAAGAACATTGAACACTGAAGCTTTCTTT
>TRBJ2-5|TRBV7-2|NA|NA
CASSLGPLRETQYF
TGTGCCAGCAGCTTAGGCCCCCTCCGGGAGACCCAGTACTTC
>TRBJ2-1|TRBV6-1|NA|NA
CASSDLWGSGEQFF
TGTGCCAGCAGTGATTTGTGGGGGTCTGGTGAGCAGTTCTTC
>TRBJ1-6|TRBV5-1|NA|NA
CASSNGRSTVVSPLHF
TGCGCCAGCAGCAACGGACGCAGCACTGTAGTTTCACCCCTCCACTTT
>TRBJ2-7|TRBV6-5|NA|NA
CASRPNGQSDEQYF
TGTGCCAGCAGACCTAATGGACAGTCCGACGAGCAGTACTTC
>TRBJ2-1|TRBV9|NA|TRBD2
CASSGEGGAYNEQFF
TGTGCCAGCAGCGGGGAGGGAGGGGCCTACAATGAGCAGTTCTTC
>TRBJ2-5|TRBV23-1|NA|TRBD2
CASSQVHRLAVQETQYF
TGCGCCAGCAGTCAGGTTCACCGTCTAGCGGTACAAGAGACCCAGTACTTC
>TRBJ2-4|TRBV5-5|few|TRBD1
CASSVRTGEAKNIQYF
TGTGCCAGCAGCGTCCGGACAGGGGAAGCCAAAAACATTCAGTACTTC
>TRBJ2-6|TRBV7-2|NA|NA
CASSLDQVTGANVLTF
TGTGCCAGCAGCTTAGATCAGGTTACCGGGGCCAACGTCCTGACTTTC
>TRBJ2-1|TRBV4-3|few|NA
CASSQPGTASLEQFF
TGCGCCAGCAGCCAGCCTGGGACCGCCTCCTTGGAGCAGTTCTTC
>TRBJ2-5|TRBV18|few|TRBD1
CASSLQGEETQYF
TGTGCCAGCTCACTACAGGGGGAGGAGACCCAGTACTTC
>TRBJ1-1|TRBV18|few|NA
CASSPQPANTEAFF
TGTGCCAGCTCACCACAACCGGCGAACACTGAAGCTTTCTTT
>TRBJ1-5|TRBV19|NA|TRBD1
CASIETGGMWPQHF
TGTGCCAGTATAGAGACAGGGGGCATGTGGCCCCAGCATTTT
>TRBJ2-3|TRBV7-9|few|TRBD2
CASSLTLAGRTDTQYF
TGTGCCAGCAGCTTAACACTAGCGGGAAGGACAGATACGCAGTATTTT
>TRBJ1-3|TRBV4-1|few|NA
CASSQDSSGGLRNTIYF
TGCGCCAGCAGCCAAGATTCGAGTGGAGGGTTGCGCAACACCATATATTTT
>TRBJ2-1|TRBV18|NA|NA
CASSGTEGEQFF
TGTGCCAGCTCCGGTACTGAGGGTGAGCAGTTCTTC
>TRBJ1-1|TRBV19|few|TRBD1
CASRAGQVNTEAFF
TGTGCCAGTAGGGCCGGACAGGTTAACACTGAAGCTTTCTTT
>TRBJ1-1|TRBV6-1|few|NA
CASSVHRYEAFF
TGTGCCAGCAGTGTCCACAGGTATGAAGCTTTCTTT
>TRBJ2-7|TRBV9|few|NA
CASSVEGTGSYEQYF
TGTGCCAGCAGCGTAGAAGGAACAGGGAGTTACGAGCAGTACTTC
>TRBJ1-1|TRBV29-1|few|NA
CSVGGGWGMNTEAFF
TGCAGCGTTGGTGGGGGTTGGGGCATGAACACTGAAGCTTTCTTT
>TRBJ2-5|TRBV7-9|few|NA
CASSSYLGDQYF
TGTGCCAGCAGCTCGTATTTAGGAGACCAGTACTTC
>TRBJ2-3|TRBV19|few|TRBD2
CADGLDFCTDTQYF
TGTGCCGACGGACTAGATTTCTGCACAGATACGCAGTATTTT
>TRBJ2-3|TRBV19|many|NA
CASSMARDTQYF
TGTGCCAGTAGTATGGCACGAGATACGCAGTATTTT
>TRBJ2-2|TRBV6-5|NA|TRBD2
CASSRTRGTGELFF
TGTGCCAGCAGTCGGACTAGGGGCACCGGGGAGCTGTTTTTT
>TRBJ2-7|TRBV7-3|NA|NA
CASSSYGGEQYF
TGTGCCAGCAGCTCTTACGGGGGCGAGCAGTACTTC
>TRBJ2-3|TRBV7-9|few|NA
CASSLQNTQYF
TGTGCCAGCAGCTTACAGAATACGCAGTATTTT
>TRBJ2-5|TRBV10-3|many|NA
CAISEGVATETQYF
TGTGCCATCAGTGAGGGAGTAGCGACAGAGACCCAGTACTTC
>TRBJ2-5|TRBV5-4|many|NA
CASTVPDTGQETQYF
TGTGCCAGCACCGTACCCGATACGGGCCAAGAGACCCAGTACTTC
>TRBJ2-2|TRBV4-3|many|NA
CASSQVFGPSTGELFF
TGCGCCAGCAGCCAAGTTTTCGGGCCGAGTACCGGGGAGCTGTTTTTT
>TRBJ2-7|TRBV28|NA|NA
CASSFSSASSYEQYF
TGTGCCAGCAGTTTCTCCTCCGCCAGCTCCTACGAGCAGTACTTC
>TRBJ1-2|TRBV30|NA|TRBD1
CAWSRGANYGYTF
TGTGCCTGGAGCAGGGGGGCGAACTATGGCTACACCTTC
>TRBJ2-3|TRBV9|few|TRBD2
CASSVEVLAGSADTQYF
TGTGCCAGCAGCGTAGAAGTCCTAGCGGGATCCGCAGATACGCAGTATTTT
>TRBJ2-6|TRBV4-2|NA|TRBD1
CASSSGQGDSGANVLTF
TGTGCCAGCAGCTCCGGACAGGGGGACTCTGGGGCCAACGTCCTGACTTTC
>TRBJ2-1|TRBV5-1|NA|NA
CASTIGRSRAQFF
TGCGCCAGCACCATTGGAAGGAGTAGGGCGCAGTTCTTC
>TRBJ1-3|TRBV18|many|NA
CASLDTLSSGNTIYF
TGTGCCAGCTTGGACACCTTGAGCTCTGGAAACACCATATATTTT
>TRBJ2-4|TRBV6-5|once|NA
CASSPRGQVKNIQYF
TGTGCCAGCAGCCCTAGGGGCCAGGTCAAAAACATTCAGTACTTC
>TRBJ2-7|TRBV29-1|NA|NA
CSVEKQSGHEQYF
TGCAGCGTTGAAAAACAGAGTGGCCACGAGCAGTACTTC
>TRBJ1-2|TRBV7-3|many|NA
CASSLSNSGYGYTF
TGTGCCAGCAGCTTAAGTAACAGCGGCTATGGCTACACCTTC
>TRBJ2-7|TRBV7-2|few|TRBD1
CASSLTGTGGYEQYF
TGTGCCAGCAGCTTAACCGGGACAGGGGGATACGAGCAGTACTTC
>TRBJ1-1|TRBV9|few|NA
CASSPRQERGEAFF
TGTGCCAGCAGCCCAAGACAGGAAAGAGGCGAAGCTTTCTTT
>TRBJ2-5|TRBV7-9|many|NA
CASSRLVLIRETQYF
TGTGCCAGCAGCCGCTTGGTGTTGATCAGGGAGACCCAGTACTTC
>TRBJ2-1|TRBV4-3|few|NA
CASSQDLGGSYNEQFF
TGCGCCAGCAGCCAAGATTTGGGGGGATCCTACAATGAGCAGTTCTTC
>TRBJ2-2|TRBV5-4|NA|TRBD2
CASSSPTSGNTGELFF
TGTGCCAGCAGCTCCCCGACTAGCGGGAACACCGGGGAGCTGTTTTTT
>TRBJ2-5|TRBV18|few|NA
CASSPAIKTQYF
TGTGCCAGCTCACCGGCTATTAAGACCCAGTACTTC
>TRBJ2-4|TRBV27|few|NA
CASSSKAGGNIQYF
TGTGCCAGCAGTTCTAAGGCTGGCGGAAACATTCAGTACTTC
>TRBJ1-2|TRBV4-3|NA|NA
CASSRDISNYGYTF
TGCGCCAGCAGCCGGGACATATCTAACTATGGCTACACCTTC
>TRBJ2-3|TRBV6-5|NA|NA
CASSWVPGLRTDTQYF
TGTGCCAGCAGTTGGGTACCGGGACTCCGCACAGATACGCAGTATTTT
>TRBJ2-2|TRBV5-6|NA|NA
CASSHAGTFTGELFF
TGTGCCAGCAGCCACGCCGGGACCTTCACCGGGGAGCTGTTTTTT
>TRBJ1-2|TRBV5-6|few|NA
CATSGRRISANYGYTF
TGTGCCACCTCGGGACGAAGAATTTCAGCTAACTATGGCTACACCTTC
>TRBJ2-1|TRBV2|few|NA
CASSPISGDEQFF
TGTGCCAGCAGTCCAATTAGCGGTGATGAGCAGTTCTTC
>TRBJ2-5|TRBV15|few|NA
CATSRGWGSQETQYF
TGTGCCACCAGCAGAGGTTGGGGGTCCCAGGAGACCCAGTACTTC